Shown below are 22 T cell receptor beta chains from a single sample sequenced in a study of T cells in Graves' hyperthyroidism and ophthalmopathy (dated by TCRdb to between 2018 and 2021). Receptor amplification or capture employed multiplex PCR. Sequencing instrument: Illumina HiSeq 2000. The TCR beta CDR3 regions were amplified from RNA transcripts. The TCR CDR3 was subjected to a first round of RT-PCR using the HTBI primer set and the Qiagen OneStep RT-PCR kit. Through fastp at Q25 and MiXCR, TCRdb rebuilt clones from the public reads, retaining in-frame beta chains. Rows with a matching CDR3 protein are joined into one entry that keeps the most common DNA and genes. The table for this sample lists around 400,000 distinct CDR3 sequences; 15% to 19% of them were counted only once. The ten largest clones add up to roughly a quarter of the sample. Sequenced: blood. The receptors shown here come from a woman between 18 and 30 years old with Graves' hyperthyroidism that later progressed to Graves' ophthalmopathy.

This clonotype has more than one count but fewer than ten. The chain joins TRBV19 to TRBJ2-3, with D possibly TRBD2 on 6 matching bases. This CDR3 is built from 15 residues. Between the trimmed V and J ends, which lost 3 bases and 5 bases, there was a span of 15 bases. In germline, CDR1 is LNHDA, CDR2 SQIVND (reference sequence). The CDR3 DNA reads TGTGCCAGTAGTATTAGTTTAGTCGGGGGAGATACGCAGTATTTT. Its protein is CASSISLVGGDTQYF. Full variable domain (remainder filled in from reference TRBV19 and TRBJ2-3): DGGITQSPKYLFRKEGQNVTLSCEQNLNHDAMYWYRQDPGQGLRLIYYSQIVNDFQKGDIAEGYSVSREKKESFPLTVTSAQKNPTAFYLCASSISLVGGDTQYFGPGTRLTVL.

In its sample, this clonotype was seen many times. This sequence joins TRBV7-8 and TRBJ1-5; D is ambiguous. The V and J ends lost 0 bases and 7 bases respectively, with 16 bases between them. The CDR3 consists of 16 residues. The V gene's germline CDR1 is SGHVS and CDR2 FQNEAQ. CDR3 DNA sequence: TGTGCCAGCAGCTTAGCGCTTTCCGCAGGCAGGCAGCCCCAGCATTTT. Amino acid sequence: CASSLALSAGRQPQHF.

This clonotype was observed a few times. The chain uses TRBV20-1 and TRBJ1-5; no reliable D call. This CDR3 has 14 amino acids. The V gene's germline CDR1 is DFQATT and CDR2 SNEGSKA (reference sequence). The ends were cut back, 3 bases at V and 2 bases at J, with 11 bases in the middle. The CDR3 region is CSARHMLGNQPQHF. Here the CDR3 DNA reads TGCAGTGCTAGGCATATGTTGGGCAATCAGCCCCAGCATTTT.

This clonotype was seen repeatedly, ten times or more. The rearrangement uses TRBV29-1 and TRBJ2-1; D may be TRBD2 (5 bases). V was trimmed by 6 bases and J by 5 bases, leaving 11 bases between them. The CDR3 runs 12 residues. Germline lookup yields CDR1 SQVTM and CDR2 ANQGSEA. The CDR3 is CSVDRGNNEQFF. The CDR3 nucleotides are TGCAGCGTAGATAGAGGGAACAATGAGCAGTTCTTC.

For this clonotype: A much more abundant neighbour one base away suggests this may be a read error. The chain recombines TRBV7-2 with TRBJ1-2, with 10 nucleotides matching TRBD1. After removal of 5 bases from V and 3 bases from J, the junction contained 6 bases not matched to a gene. The CDR3 totals 15 residues. Looked up from germline, CDR1 is SGHTA and CDR2 is FQGNSA. CDR3 region: CASSRTGGGHYGYTF. For the CDR3, the DNA is TGTGCCAGCAGCCGGACAGGGGGAGGACACTATGGCTACACCTTC.

There are many counts of this clonotype. V is TRBV2 and J is TRBJ2-3; no clear D gene. V lost 5 bases and J 2 bases, leaving 11 bases between the germline ends. The CDR3 is 14 amino acids. Germline CDR1 and CDR2: SNHLY and FYNNEI. CDR3 DNA sequence: TGTGCCAGCAGTATGGCAGCTACCACAGATACGCAGTATTTT. Protein: CASSMAATTDTQYF.

This clonotype was observed many times. This chain links TRBV20-1 with TRBJ2-2, with D hard to call. The germline gives CDR1 DFQATT, CDR2 SNEGSKA (reference sequence). The V end lost 3 bases, the J end lost 2 bases, and 7 bases lay between the germline ends. The CDR3 sequence is 13 residues long. The CDR3 DNA sequence: TGCAGTGCTAGGCTAGTAAACACCGGGGAGCTGTTTTTT. Translating it yields CSARLVNTGELFF.

This clonotype was seen ten or more times. The J gene is TRBJ2-7, the V gene TRBV28; 10 bases align to TRBD2. The ends lost 4 bases at V and 6 bases at J; junction bases unmatched: 18. CDR3 length: 18 amino acids. CDR1 and CDR2 (germline): MDHEN, SYDVKM. The CDR3 coding sequence is TGTGCCAGCAGTTCCTTCACCCTAGCGGGAGTTTATTACGTCGAGCAGTACTTC. It specifies CASSSFTLAGVYYVEQYF.

The V gene is TRBV9, the J gene TRBJ2-3, with 7 nucleotides matching TRBD1. Germline CDR1 SGDLS, CDR2 YYNGEE. The ends lost 1 base at V and 2 bases at J; junction bases unmatched: 1. The CDR3 extends over 14 amino acids. The CDR3 here is CASSVRGHTDTQYF. In nucleotides, the CDR3 is TGTGCCAGCAGCGTAAGGGGGCACACAGATACGCAGTATTTT.

Many counts were recorded for this clonotype. V gene TRBV28 combines with J gene TRBJ2-7; 7 bases are a match to TRBD1. The germline V gene encodes CDR1 MDHEN and CDR2 SYDVKM. V was clipped by 5 bases and J by 6 bases; unmatched bases: 10. The CDR3 is made up of 14 amino acids. For the CDR3, the DNA is TGTGCCAGCAGTCATAGGGACAGTATTGGCGAGCAGTACTTC. Protein sequence: CASSHRDSIGEQYF.

This clonotype was seen at least ten times. This sequence joins TRBV2 and TRBJ2-1; TRBD1 agrees at 9 bases. The CDR3 consists of 14 residues. Germline loops: CDR1 SNHLY, CDR2 FYNNEI. After removal of 9 bases from V and 5 bases from J, the junction contained 8 bases not matched to a gene. The DNA for the CDR3 is TGTGCCAGTGCCGGGACAGGGTCTCACAATGAGCAGTTCTTC. It translates to CASAGTGSHNEQFF.

This clonotype has at least ten counts. The V gene is TRBV28, the J gene TRBJ2-3; D is unclear. Trimming cost V 4 bases and J 5 bases, with 13 bases left between them. Germline CDR1 is MDHEN and CDR2 is SYDVKM. CDR3 length: 14 residues. CDR3 protein: CASSSPSNRDTQYF. The CDR3, as DNA: TGTGCCAGCAGTTCTCCCTCCAATCGAGATACGCAGTATTTT.

Turning to this clonotype: Just one base apart from a much larger clone, this may be a read error. This rearrangement joins TRBV5-7 to TRBJ2-7, with 9 bases identical to TRBD1. TRBV5-7 is labeled an ORF, and its function is uncertain. This CDR3 is built from 14 residues. After removal of 3 bases from V and 2 bases from J, the junction contained 3 bases not matched to a gene. CDR3 coding DNA: TGTGCCAGCAGCTACGGGACAGGGACCTACGAGCAGTACTTC. It codes for CASSYGTGTYEQYF.

This clonotype was counted a few times. The chain combines TRBV18 with TRBJ1-6, with 8 bases lining up with TRBD1. The CDR3 contains 15 residues. Germline V gives CDR1 KGHSH, CDR2 LQKENI. V gave up 2 bases and J gave up 10 bases; unmatched junction bases: 7. The CDR3 DNA sequence: TGTGCCAGCTCACCAGAGGACAGGGAGGGGTCACCCCTCCACTTT. It specifies CASSPEDREGSPLHF.

The rearrangement joins TRBV6-1 to TRBJ2-1; 9 bases map to TRBD2. Trimming cost V 1 base and J 7 bases; bases outside gene matches: 5. Germline CDR1 reads MNHNS; CDR2 reads SASEGT. The CDR3 spans 15 residues. The CDR3 nucleotides are TGTGCCAGCAGTGAAGTAGTAGCGGGAGTGAATGAGCAGTTCTTC. Amino acids: CASSEVVAGVNEQFF.

This clonotype has at least ten counts. The rearrangement uses TRBV30 and TRBJ1-1; no clear D. The CDR3 runs 13 residues. In germline, CDR1 is GTSNPN, CDR2 SVGIG (reference sequence). V was pared by 1 base and J by 0 bases, with 6 bases between. In nucleotides, the CDR3 is TGTGCCTGGAGTGGCCCCATGAACACTGAAGCTTTCTTT. Protein: CAWSGPMNTEAFF.

This clonotype was seen at least ten times. The rearrangement links TRBV18 to TRBJ2-5, with D possibly called TRBD1 or TRBD2 (5 bases each). The CDR3 sequence is 17 residues long. Germline V gene data show CDR1 as KGHSH and CDR2 as LQKENI. The V gene lost 6 bases and the J gene lost 5 bases, with 25 bases spanning the gap. The CDR3 DNA follows: TGTGCCAGCTCCCCCCTCCAGCCGGGACCACGGCGCGAGACCCAGTACTTC. As protein: CASSPLQPGPRRETQYF.

This clonotype was recorded at least ten times. The rearrangement links TRBV2 to TRBJ2-7; tentatively, D is TRBD1 (5 bases). This CDR3 is 14 amino acids long. Germline V gene sequence: CDR1 SNHLY, CDR2 FYNNEI. With 2 bases removed from V and 1 base from J, the gap between germline ends came to 9 bases. Here the CDR3 reads CASSELRQSYEQYF. Written as DNA, the CDR3 is TGTGCCAGCAGTGAATTGAGACAGTCCTACGAGCAGTACTTC.

This clonotype has at least ten counts. This chain links TRBV12-3 or TRBV12-4 with TRBJ2-3; 7 bases align to TRBD2. This CDR3 has 16 amino acids. The V gene end was trimmed by 2 bases and the J gene end by 4 bases; junction bases not matched to a gene: 9. The CDR3 protein is CASSLRAGAGADTQYF. The CDR3 coding sequence is TGTGCCAGCAGTTTAAGGGCGGGAGCAGGAGCAGATACGCAGTATTTT.

This clonotype was counted ten times or more. The chain carries TRBV7-4 and TRBJ2-5; 11 positions agree with TRBD1. The CDR3 length is 15 residues. Germline V lookup: CDR1 SGHVT, CDR2 SQSDAQ. V trimming: 2 bases; J trimming: 3 bases; junction bases outside the gene matches: 2. The CDR3 nucleotides are TGTGCCAGCAGCTTAATGGGACAGGGGGAAGAGACCCAGTACTTC. It encodes CASSLMGQGEETQYF.

The chain combines TRBV30 with TRBJ2-7; tentatively, D is TRBD2 (5 bases). The CDR3 length is 14 residues. The V end was cut by 2 bases, the J end by 2 bases, with 13 bases between. Germline lookup yields CDR1 GTSNPN and CDR2 SVGIG (reference sequence). The CDR3 loop is CAWSSAGVTYEQYF. CDR3 coding DNA: TGTGCCTGGAGTTCGGCCGGGGTCACCTACGAGCAGTACTTC.

This clonotype was recorded at least ten times. V usage is TRBV2 and J usage is TRBJ1-6; 7 bases fit TRBD1. The CDR3 runs to 15 residues. V was pared by 7 bases and J by 0 bases, with 3 bases of the junction left unmatched. The germline V gene has CDR1 SNHLY and CDR2 FYNNEI. The DNA of the CDR3 is TGTGCCAGCACCCGGGACAGCTCCTATAATTCACCCCTCCACTTT. Protein: CASTRDSSYNSPLHF.